This TCR beta chain is from a study of cytomegalovirus exposure and HLA in healthy donors. Vbeta (60) and Jbeta (13) primers were used in the PCR. The data were produced by immunoSEQ multiplex PCR, yet TCRdb's version contains in-frame clones alone and is incomplete. The data show 130,000 or so clones, around 84% seen once. The CDR3 has 12 amino acids. CDR1 is MGHDK and CDR2 is SYGVNS in the germline V gene. The ends were cut back, 3 bases at V and 8 bases at J, with 10 bases in the middle. This clone was detected a few times. The receptor was isolated from a woman in her late teens or twenties in good health and CMV-seropositive. The chain recombines TRBV25-1 with TRBJ1-1; D gene ambiguous. Input material: PBMCs. The chain's CDR3 is CASSDFLGEAFF. The CDR3 nucleotides read TGTGCCAGCAGTGATTTCCTCGGGGAAGCTTTCTTT.